The clone carrying this TCR beta chain was detected a few times. What it binds is not known. V shed 3 bases and J 4 bases; nucleotides not matched to a gene: 7. There are 15 residues in the CDR3. Every TCR beta cDNA library bore unique molecular identifiers. Approximately 500,000 cDNA molecules were obtained from approximately 1 to 10 million T cells. TCRdb itself ran the PCR reads through MiXCR, one entry per CDR3 protein. The table lists approximately 460,000 distinct CDR3 sequences, under 55% of them singletons. The data derive from a study of post-analysis software for immune sequencing data. Study in general: The cohort encompassed relapsing-remitting, secondary progressive and progressive-relapsing multiple sclerosis disease courses. General study results and limits: The five TRBV segments detected at higher frequency in patients than in controls included TRBV5-6, TRBV5-1 and TRBV20-1. The study found significantly lower normalized Chao1 diversity in multiple sclerosis patients than in controls. Co-batched samples clustered tightly together by F measure.

Sequencing used blood. This TCR came from a girl under 18 with multiple sclerosis. The gene calls are TRBV12-3 or TRBV12-4 and TRBJ2-3, with 7 bases aligning to TRBD2. The CDR3, as DNA: TGTGCCAGCAGTTTGCGCGGGAGCGCCCCAGATACGCAGTATTTT. Translation gives CASSLRGSAPDTQYF.